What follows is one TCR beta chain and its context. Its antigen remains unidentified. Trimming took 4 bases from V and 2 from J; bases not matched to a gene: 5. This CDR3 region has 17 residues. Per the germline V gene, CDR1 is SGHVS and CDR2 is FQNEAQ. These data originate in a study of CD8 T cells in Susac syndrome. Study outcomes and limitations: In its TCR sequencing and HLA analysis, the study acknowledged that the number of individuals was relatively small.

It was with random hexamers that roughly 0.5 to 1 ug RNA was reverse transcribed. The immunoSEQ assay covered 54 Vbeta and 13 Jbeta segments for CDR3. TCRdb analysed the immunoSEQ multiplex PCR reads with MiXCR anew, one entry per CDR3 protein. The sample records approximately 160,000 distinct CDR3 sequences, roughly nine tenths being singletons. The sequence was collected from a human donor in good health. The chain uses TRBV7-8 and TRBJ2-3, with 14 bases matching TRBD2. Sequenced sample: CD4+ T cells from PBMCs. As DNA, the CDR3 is TGTGCCAGCAGCTGGACTAGCGGGGGGACGCTCACAGATACGCAGTATTTT. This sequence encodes CASSWTSGGTLTDTQYF. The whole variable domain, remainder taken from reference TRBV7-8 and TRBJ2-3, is GAGVSQSPRYKVAKRGQDVALRCDPISGHVSLFWYQQALGQGPEFLTYFQNEAQLDKSGLPSDRFFAERPEGSVSTLKIQRTQQEDSAVYLCASSWTSGGTLTDTQYFGPGTRLTVL.